This T cell receptor (beta chain) was sequenced in a study of OX40 agonist ivuxolimab in advanced cancers. This CDR3 contains 17 residues. The V gene end was trimmed by 0 bases and the J gene end by 7 bases; junction bases not matched to a gene: 10. Germline-derived CDR1 and CDR2 are SGHVS and FQNEAQ. The protocol was immunoSEQ multiplex PCR, while the TCRdb copy is restricted to in-frame clones and leaves out a portion. Among 45,000 to 60,000 clones listed, approximately 80% were seen once. This rearrangement joins TRBV7-8 to TRBJ1-4, with 8 bases identical to TRBD1. The specimen comprised CD4+ or CD8+ T cells sorted from blood, sampled in a trial of the OX40 agonist ivuxolimab. This receptor was obtained from an adult with an advanced solid tumor such as melanoma, head and neck, liver or kidney cancer. This chain's CDR3 is CASSLATGGFWVEKLFF. The CDR3 region has the DNA TGTGCCAGCAGCTTAGCAACAGGGGGATTTTGGGTTGAAAAACTGTTTTTT.